This TCR beta chain appears in the sequencing data of a study of Ad26.COV2.S vaccination and SARS-CoV-2 variants. The overall study: Vaccine-arm donor from the placebo-controlled COV1001 Ad26.COV2.S trial. Ad26.COV2.S shots went into the muscle once or twice, 56 days apart.

The method was immunoSEQ multiplex PCR; TCRdb's version includes in-frame clones alone and lacks a portion of them. The sample holds some 340,000 clones, over 80% seen once. The treatment: 15 to 20 received Ad26.COV2.S at low or high dose, single or two shots; about 5 received placebo; per-sample allocation not given. Vaccine and placebo recipients were sampled on day 63 after the first injection. Vaccination employed an Ad26 vector expressing the Wuhan-strain SARS-CoV-2 spike. Germline V lookup: CDR1 MDHEN, CDR2 SYDVKM. J lost 3 bases, V lost 6 bases, and 14 bases had no gene match. The CDR3 is made up of 18 amino acids.

This clonotype was obtained from a person aged 18-65 years who received the Ad26.COV2.S COVID-19 vaccine or a placebo. Source: peripheral blood, taken in a trial of Ad26.COV2.S vaccine versus placebo. V gene TRBV28 combines with J gene TRBJ1-5; TRBD1 matches at 10 bases. CDR3 sequence reads: CASRPLTGQGGSNQPQHF. The CDR3, as DNA: TGTGCCAGCAGGCCGCTGACCGGACAGGGGGGATCCAATCAGCCCCAGCATTTT.